The sequence of this TCR beta chain was determined in a study of human T cells and chemical hapten exposure. Regarding the study as a whole: The number of TCRs over 1 in 1000 frequency stayed unchanged after DPC.

A single record per CDR3 protein comes from TCRdb applying MiXCR to the RACE reads. The top ten clones hold 2.9% of a sample with more than 70,000 distinct CDR3 sequences, around 8.8% of them seen once. Described time point: healthy volunteer bleed at 2 weeks. Total RNA was isolated from unfractionated whole blood. This clonotype came up many times. Its antigen is unidentified. Between the trimmed V and J ends, which lost 6 bases and 8 bases, there was a span of 13 bases. The CDR3 loop spans 12 amino acids. The TCR was taken from a female donor in good health. Some clones in this sample may be carry-over from other donors' samples. Sequenced input: whole blood. The rearrangement links TRBV12-3 or TRBV12-4 to TRBJ1-1, with D uncertain. The DNA for the CDR3 is TGTGCCAGCAGCAAACACGGAGCCGAAGCTTTCTTT. Translating gives CASSKHGAEAFF.